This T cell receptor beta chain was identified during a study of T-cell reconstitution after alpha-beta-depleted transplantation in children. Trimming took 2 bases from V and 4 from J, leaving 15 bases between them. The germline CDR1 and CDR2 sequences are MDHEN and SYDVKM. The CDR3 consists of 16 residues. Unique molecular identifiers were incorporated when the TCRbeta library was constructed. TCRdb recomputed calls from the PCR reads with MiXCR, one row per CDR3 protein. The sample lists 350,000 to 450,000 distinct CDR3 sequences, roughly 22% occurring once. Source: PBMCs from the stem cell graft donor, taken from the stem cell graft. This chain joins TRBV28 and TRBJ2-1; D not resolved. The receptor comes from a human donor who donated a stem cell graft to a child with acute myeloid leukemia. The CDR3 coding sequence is TGTGCCAGCAGTTTAGGGTCTGCCAACCGATACAATGAGCAGTTCTTC. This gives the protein CASSLGSANRYNEQFF.